The T cell receptor beta chain under discussion was sequenced for a study of T cells expressing NK-cell markers. With UMIs, 5'RACE template switching was used to make TCR beta cDNA. No DNA is given; TCRdb re-called the 5' RACE reads and lists each CDR3 protein once. Here the sample table reports 300,000 to 450,000 distinct CDR3 sequences. From germline, CDR1 is MNHEY and CDR2 SVGAGI. The CDR3 is made up of 12 amino acids. Turning to this clonotype: Its antigen remains unidentified.

Study-level results: The study found these clonotypes also leading the CD3+CD56-NKG2C+ fraction in a few donors. Top CD8+ clonotypes included the dominant CD3+CD56+NKG2C+ clonotypes in several donors.

The rearrangement joins TRBV6-5 to TRBJ1-3. The origin of this receptor is a man aged 18-75 years in good health. Sequenced input: blood T cells: a sorted CD56 or NKG2C T cell subset, CD4+ or CD8+ T cells, or bulk PBMC T cells (not recorded which). CDR3 residues: CASRNIGNTIYF.